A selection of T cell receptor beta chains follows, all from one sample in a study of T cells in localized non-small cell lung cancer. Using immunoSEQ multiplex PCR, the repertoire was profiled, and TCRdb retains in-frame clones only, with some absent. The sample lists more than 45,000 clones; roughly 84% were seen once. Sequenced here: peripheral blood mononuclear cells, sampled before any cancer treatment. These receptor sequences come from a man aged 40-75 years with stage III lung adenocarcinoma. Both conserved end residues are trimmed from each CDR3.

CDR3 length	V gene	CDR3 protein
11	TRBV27	ASRDRLNTEAF
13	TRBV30	ASTPWRGITDTQY
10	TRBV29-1	SARAGHEYYT
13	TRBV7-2	ASSAQGGMNTEAF
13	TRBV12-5	ASGTLLSGANVLT
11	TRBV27	ASSSQGTDTQY
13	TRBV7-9	AIPIPGSPTYEQY
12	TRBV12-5	ASGSVGPYDEQF
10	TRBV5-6	ASTSGYDTQY
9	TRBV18	ASSPRDEQY
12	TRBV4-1	ASQRGWDTGELF
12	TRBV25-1	ASSTSGFYNEQF
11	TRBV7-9	ASSFGGRETQY
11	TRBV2	ASKLVGGYEQY
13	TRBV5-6	ASLMLGGDTGELF
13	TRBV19	ASSSAWTSGGELF
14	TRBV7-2	ASSLLSQGAQETQY
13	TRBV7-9	ASSFLGTGLDEQF
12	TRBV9	ASSVGAESNEQF
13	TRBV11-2	ASSPHGSLNQPQH
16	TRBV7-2	ASSLGLAGGSSYNEQF
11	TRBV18	ASSRRDSLEAF
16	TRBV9	ASSKQTSGGAFVYEQY
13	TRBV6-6	ATVEGASSGNTIY
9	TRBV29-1	SVLTNEKLF
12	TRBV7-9	ASSLYQGKDGYT
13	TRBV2	ASSVDRGRPGGQY
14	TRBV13	ASSLQGDSYNSPLH
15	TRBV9	ASSVGGAGSYQETQY
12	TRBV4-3	ASSQEGELYGYT
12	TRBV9	ASSPMTMNYGYT
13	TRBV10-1	ASSDASDGTDTQY
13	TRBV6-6	ASSPQLPYNSPLH
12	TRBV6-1	ASSEAGGTDTQY
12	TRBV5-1	ASSLAGGPETQY
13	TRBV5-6	ASSLGDQSSYEQY
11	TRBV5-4	ASSLGGEETQY
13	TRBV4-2	ASSPLQGTLEKLF
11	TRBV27	ASSRDGRYEQY
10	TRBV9	ASSISTDTQY
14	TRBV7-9	ASSSQGGQGHEKLF
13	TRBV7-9	ASSLDSGQNYEQY
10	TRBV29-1	SVLQLGTEAF
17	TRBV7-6	ASSLSPPTFGIGTYEQY
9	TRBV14	ASSQGTDQH
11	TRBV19	ASSIGQGSEQY
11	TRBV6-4	ASSDSGGVSYT
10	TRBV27	ASIDSSYEQY
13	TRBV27	ASSNLGLSRDEQF
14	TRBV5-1	ASSMGPEDRRDIQY
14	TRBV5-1	ASSLTAGTTYNEQF
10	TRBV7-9	ASSLQAGEQF
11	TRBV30	AWSVGSAGDQY
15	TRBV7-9	ASSLGTDTGGNQPQH
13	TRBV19	ASTTPRYRNTEAF
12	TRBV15	ATSRQGLGETQY